The clone carrying this T cell receptor (beta chain) showed up just a few times. Its target is unknown. CDR3 length: 15 amino acids. In germline, CDR1 is SGHRS, CDR2 YFSETQ. The V segment lost 0 bases and the J segment 8 bases; nucleotides outside the gene matches: 6. The data were obtained in a study of T cells after yellow fever vaccination. Notes on the study in general: Secondary responses were weaker yet peaked faster, day 5 versus 15. A large majority of primary-vaccination clones showed up again after the booster (about 97% CD4, 75% to 90% CD8).

For TCR, cDNA came from 5'RACE template switching, which added a universal primer site and UMIs. In TCRdb, the 5' RACE reads were re-called with MiXCR into one record per CDR3 protein. This sample has approximately 600,000 distinct CDR3 sequences; roughly an eighth occur once, and the top ten carry under 15%. The sample consisted of PBMCs, taken on the day of the yellow fever booster vaccination. V usage is TRBV5-1 and J usage is TRBJ2-1, with 9 bases fitting TRBD2. The TCR comes from a man younger than 45 who received the YFV17D yellow fever vaccine. CDR3 bases: TGCGCCAGCAGCTTGGCCGGGACTAGCAACCATGAGCAGTTCTTC. The encoded protein is CASSLAGTSNHEQFF.